Listed below are T cell receptor beta chains from one sample, sequenced in a study of human T cells and chemical hapten exposure. MiXCR, run by TCRdb on the RACE reads, gives a single entry per CDR3 protein. The sample has 300,000 to 450,000 distinct CDR3 sequences; about 5.1% are singletons. The specimen was whole blood, collected in connection with sensitization to the hapten diphenylcyclopropenone (DPC). The receptors were sampled from a woman aged 45 to 65 with alopecia areata. Some clones in this sample may be carry-over from other donors' samples. The CDR3 runs from the conserved cysteine through the conserved F or W. D genes are given only for firm matches. The size entry is marked missing in some rows and otherwise reads once, few, many or a size class.

TRBV11-2,TRBD2,.,TRBJ2-1,TGTGCCAGCAGCTTGGGACTAGCTTATGAGCAGTTCTTC,CASSLGLAYEQFF
TRBV25-1,.,many,TRBJ1-2,TGTGCCAGCAGGAAAACAGAGAACTATGGCTACACCTTC,CASRKTENYGYTF
TRBV5-1,TRBD1,many,TRBJ2-7,TGCGCCAGCAGCTTGGAAAGGGGGCGCTCCTACGAGCAGTACTTC,CASSLERGRSYEQYF
TRBV7-2,TRBD2,many,TRBJ2-3,TGTGCCAGCAGCTTAGGAGCGCTAGCGGGGGGGCTGACCACAGATACGCAGTATTTT,CASSLGALAGGLTTDTQYF
TRBV15,TRBD1,many,TRBJ1-5,TGTGCCACCAGCAGAGAGAGAGGGGGGACAGGGGATCAGCCCCAGCATTTT,CATSRERGGTGDQPQHF
TRBV12-3/TRBV12-4,.,many,TRBJ2-2,TGTGCCAGCAGTTTAACAGGGTTAAGGGAGCTGTTTTTT,CASSLTGLRELFF
TRBV9,.,.,TRBJ2-1,TGTGCCAGCAGCCCTCGGCACAATGAGCAGTTCTTC,CASSPRHNEQFF
TRBV20-1,.,many,TRBJ2-3,TGCAGTGCTAGAGCCGGGGGCATCACAGATACGCAGTATTTT,CSARAGGITDTQYF
TRBV27,TRBD2,many,TRBJ2-7,TGTGCCAGCAGCCCCCGCGGGGGATCCTACGAGCAGTACTTC,CASSPRGGSYEQYF
TRBV10-3,TRBD2,many,TRBJ2-7,TGTGCCATCAGTGAGTCGCGACTAGCGGGAGCCGAGCAGTACTTC,CAISESRLAGAEQYF
TRBV25-1,.,.,TRBJ1-2,TGTGCCAGCTTCAGAGCTAACTATGGCTACACCTTC,CASFRANYGYTF
TRBV4-1,.,.,TRBJ2-7,TGCGCCAGCAGCCAAGATCGGTTGGAGCAGTACTTC,CASSQDRLEQYF
TRBV29-1,.,few,TRBJ2-1,TGCAGCGCCTCGGACCTTTACTCCTACAATGAGCAGTTCTTC,CSASDLYSYNEQFF
TRBV9,.,many,TRBJ1-2,TGTGCCAGCAGCGCCGACAGGATCGGCTATGGCTACACCTTC,CASSADRIGYGYTF
TRBV7-2,.,many,TRBJ2-3,TGTGCCAGCATCCTTAGGGCTAGTACGACAGATACGCAGTATTTT,CASILRASTTDTQYF
TRBV5-6,.,many,TRBJ2-3,TGTGCCAGCAGCTTGGACCGTGGGGTGACAGATACGCAGTATTTT,CASSLDRGVTDTQYF
TRBV29-1,.,many,TRBJ2-7,TGCAGCGTTGAAGCCGGGCTGACCTACGAGCAGTACTTC,CSVEAGLTYEQYF
TRBV2,.,many,TRBJ1-1,TGTGCCAGCCCCAAGGCGGGGGGATATGAAGCTTTCTTT,CASPKAGGYEAFF
TRBV4-2,.,.,TRBJ2-1,TGTGCCAGCAGCCAAGGCGAGTACAATGAGCAGTTCTTC,CASSQGEYNEQFF
TRBV3-1,.,.,TRBJ2-7,TGTGCCAGCAGCCCGACGTCCGGGGGAAGTAGGAAGCAGTACTTC,CASSPTSGGSRKQYF
TRBV2,.,few,TRBJ1-6,TGTGCCAGCAGTGAACGGCAGGGGAACAATTCACCCCTCCACTTT,CASSERQGNNSPLHF
TRBV5-6,.,few,TRBJ1-1,TGTGCCAGCAGCTCTACAGGGAGTTTAGGGGGAGCTTTCTTT,CASSSTGSLGGAFF
TRBV7-2,.,many,TRBJ1-1,TGTGCCAGCAGTTATACCCTGGACATAACTCTTGTCTACACTGAAGCTTTCTTT,CASSYTLDITLVYTEAFF
TRBV5-5,.,few,TRBJ2-7,TGTGCCAGCAGCTTGTTGGCAGGGCCTGAAGTGCAGTACTTC,CASSLLAGPEVQYF
TRBV19,.,few,TRBJ1-5,TGTGCCAGTAAGAGGGGCGCGGGCAATCAGCCCCAGCATTTT,CASKRGAGNQPQHF
TRBV28,.,few,TRBJ1-5,TGTGCCAGCAGTTTCGACGTTTGGACAGAAGGAAATCAGCCCCAGCATTTT,CASSFDVWTEGNQPQHF
TRBV7-9,TRBD2,few,TRBJ2-1,TGTGCCAGCAGCTCAGCTAGCGGGAGGCCTCAATACAATGAGCAGTTCTTC,CASSSASGRPQYNEQFF
TRBV7-9,.,many,TRBJ1-2,TGTGCCAGCAGCTTAGGACAGCCCAGTCTCTATGGCTACACCTTC,CASSLGQPSLYGYTF
TRBV18,TRBD1,many,TRBJ1-5,TGTGCCAGCTCAGGGTACAGGGGCTACTGGCCCCAGCATTTT,CASSGYRGYWPQHF
TRBV6-5,.,.,TRBJ2-1,TGTGCCAGCAGTTACTCGGGCAGGGGAGCCAATGAGCAGTTCTTC,CASSYSGRGANEQFF
TRBV5-1,.,many,TRBJ2-1,TGCGCCAGCAGCTTGGAAGGGGGTGTTGGAAATGAGCAGTTCTTC,CASSLEGGVGNEQFF
TRBV7-2,TRBD1,many,TRBJ1-1,TGTGCCAGCAGCTTATTGGGGACAGGCCCTAGCACTGAAGCTTTCTTT,CASSLLGTGPSTEAFF
TRBV27,.,few,TRBJ1-2,TGTGCCAGCAGTTTAGCGGGGACTAACTATGGCTACACCTTC,CASSLAGTNYGYTF
TRBV6-5,.,many,TRBJ1-1,TGTGCCAGCAGTTACTCACGGGGGGCGCGTAACACTGAAGCTTTCTTT,CASSYSRGARNTEAFF